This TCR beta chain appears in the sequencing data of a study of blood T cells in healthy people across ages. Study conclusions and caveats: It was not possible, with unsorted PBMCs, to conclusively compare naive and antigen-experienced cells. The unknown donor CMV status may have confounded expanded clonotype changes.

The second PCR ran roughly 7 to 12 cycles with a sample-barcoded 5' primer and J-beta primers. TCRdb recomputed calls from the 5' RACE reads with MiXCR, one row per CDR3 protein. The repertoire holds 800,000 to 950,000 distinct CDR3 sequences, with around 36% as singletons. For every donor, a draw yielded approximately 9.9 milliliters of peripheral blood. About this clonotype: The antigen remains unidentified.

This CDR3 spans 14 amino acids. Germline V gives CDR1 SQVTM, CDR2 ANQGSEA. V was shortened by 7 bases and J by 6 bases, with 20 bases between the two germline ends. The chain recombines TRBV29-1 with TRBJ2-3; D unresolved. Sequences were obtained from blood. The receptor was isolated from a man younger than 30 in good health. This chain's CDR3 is CSAPFRQSLDTQYF. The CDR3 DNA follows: TGCAGCGCGCCTTTCCGGCAGTCCCTTGATACGCAGTATTTT.